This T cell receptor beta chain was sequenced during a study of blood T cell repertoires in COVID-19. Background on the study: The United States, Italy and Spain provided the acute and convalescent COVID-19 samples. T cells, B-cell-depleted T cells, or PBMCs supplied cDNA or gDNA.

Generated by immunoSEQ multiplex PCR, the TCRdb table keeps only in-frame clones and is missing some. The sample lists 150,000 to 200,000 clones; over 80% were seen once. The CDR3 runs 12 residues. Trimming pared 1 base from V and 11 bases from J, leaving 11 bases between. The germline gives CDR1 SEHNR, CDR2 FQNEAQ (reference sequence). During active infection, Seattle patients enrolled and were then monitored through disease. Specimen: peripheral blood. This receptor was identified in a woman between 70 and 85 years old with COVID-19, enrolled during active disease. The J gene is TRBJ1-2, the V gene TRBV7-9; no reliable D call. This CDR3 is CASSLESYQYTF. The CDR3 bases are TGTGCCAGCAGCTTAGAGTCCTATCAATACACCTTC.